This T cell receptor (beta chain) is drawn from a study of early T cells in non-severe SARS-CoV-2 infection. The study's findings and limits: VDJdb matching skewed toward anti-spike CD8 responses, missing private and CD4 specificities.

This CDR3 has 13 residues. Germline loops: CDR1 SGDLS, CDR2 YYNGEE. V was shortened by 3 bases and J by 7 bases, with 13 bases between the two germline ends. Individually, cDNA molecules had unique molecular identifiers attached to them. Via MiXCR, TCRdb re-called the 5' RACE reads, giving one row per CDR3 protein. The sample consists of 20,000 to 25,000 distinct CDR3 sequences, 3.5% to 4.5% of them appearing once. This clonotype was seen a handful of times. As yet, its antigen is unknown. The receptor was isolated from an adult who was a healthcare worker with PCR-confirmed SARS-CoV-2 infection or an uninfected control (not recorded which). What was sequenced was whole blood. The chain is built from TRBV9 and TRBJ1-2, with D hard to call. CDR3 DNA: TGTGCCAGCAGCGCCGGCGCAATTCGTGGCTACACCTTC. Its translation: CASSAGAIRGYTF.